The rows below give T cell receptor beta chains drawn from one sample of a study of shared T cell receptors in the human thymus. The method was immunoSEQ multiplex PCR; TCRdb's version includes in-frame clones alone and lacks a portion of them. The sample has approximately 760,000 clones, 70% to 90% seen once; the top ten hold more than 0.008%. This sample also appeared in a second study, on human thymus T cells.

Sequenced input: thymocytes. Every receptor here comes from a girl less than two years old with a congenital heart defect. Both conserved end residues are part of each CDR3. The D gene is left open where the match is weak. Clone size, where shown, is once, few, many, or a class for clones that have expanded.

D gene,J gene,clone size,V gene,CDR3 DNA,CDR3 protein
-,TRBJ2-3,once,TRBV27,TGTGCCAGCAGTTTACCCCCCGGCACAGATACGCAGTATTTT,CASSLPPGTDTQYF
TRBD2,TRBJ2-5,-,TRBV13,TGTGCCAGCAGCTTAGCGGGGGGTACCGGAAAAGAGACCCAGTACTTC,CASSLAGGTGKETQYF
TRBD2,TRBJ2-1,-,TRBV7-8,TGTGCCAGCAGCCGGACGCCGGGACTAGCGGGGGGTCGGTTCTTC,CASSRTPGLAGGRFF
TRBD1,TRBJ2-3,-,TRBV14,TGTGCCAGCAGCCGCCGGGACAGGGGGACAGATACGCAGTATTTT,CASSRRDRGTDTQYF
-,TRBJ1-2,-,TRBV27,TGTGCCAGCAGTTCAGCAGGGGCTGGGCGCTATGGCTACACCTTC,CASSSAGAGRYGYTF
TRBD1,TRBJ1-2,-,TRBV5-1,TGCGCCAGCAGCTTCCTCCAGGAAACAGGGGGCTATGGCTACACCTTC,CASSFLQETGGYGYTF
-,TRBJ2-1,-,TRBV6-5,TGTGCCAGCAGTTACTCAGGTGGGAGCTCCTACAATGAGCAGTTCTTC,CASSYSGGSSYNEQFF
-,TRBJ1-1,-,TRBV6-6,TGTGCCAGCAGTTACCCTCAGGGTCCCCTTGAAGCTTTCTTT,CASSYPQGPLEAFF
TRBD1,TRBJ1-1,-,TRBV29-1,TGCAGCGTTGTGGACAGGGGGTATCTTGGAGGTGAAGCTTTCTTT,CSVVDRGYLGGEAFF
-,TRBJ1-3,-,TRBV6-1,TGTGTCAGCAGTGAAGCGCGGCGGGGTATGAGAAACACCATATATTTT,CVSSEARRGMRNTIYF
-,TRBJ2-1,-,TRBV25-1,TGTGCCAGCACCCCACAGGGAGTGGACACGGGTGAGCAGTTCTTC,CASTPQGVDTGEQFF
-,TRBJ2-4,once,TRBV19,TGTGCCAGTAGCTGGGGGACTGCTATAGCCAAAAACATTCAGTACTTC,CASSWGTAIAKNIQYF
TRBD1,TRBJ1-1,-,TRBV7-2,TGTGCCGACGGACGGGACAGAGCGAACACTGAAGCTTTCTTT,CADGRDRANTEAFF
-,TRBJ2-7,-,TRBV5-6,TGTGCCAGCAGCTTGACGACAGGCCTCCAATCCTCTTACTTC,CASSLTTGLQSSYF
TRBD1,TRBJ2-1,-,TRBV6-1,TGTGCCAGCAGTGAAGTCCGACAGGGGAGCAATGAGCAGTTCTTC,CASSEVRQGSNEQFF
-,TRBJ2-1,-,TRBV7-6,TGTGCCAGCAGCAACAGAGAGAGGGAGGCCGTTGGCAATGAGCAGTTCTTC,CASSNREREAVGNEQFF
-,TRBJ1-2,-,TRBV5-4,TGTGCCAGCAGCTTGGCCGATAAGGGGGACAATGGCTACACCTTC,CASSLADKGDNGYTF
-,TRBJ1-1,-,TRBV5-5,TGTGCCAGCACCACTCAGGGGTGTGAAGCTTTCTTT,CASTTQGCEAFF
-,TRBJ1-5,-,TRBV9,TGTGCCAGCAGCGCTACAGGGCTTACAGGGAGGCCCCAGCATTTT,CASSATGLTGRPQHF
-,TRBJ1-1,once,TRBV27,TGTGCCAGCTCAGGGGTAACGACCGCTATGAACACTGAAGCTTTCTTT,CASSGVTTAMNTEAFF
-,TRBJ1-2,-,TRBV4-3,TGCGCCAGCAGCCAAGATTTTAACCGCGGGCGGGCCCTAGGTGGGGGCTACACCTTC,CASSQDFNRGRALGGGYTF
-,TRBJ1-6,-,TRBV7-9,TGTGCCAGCAGCTTACGGAGTGAAAGAGTTTATAATTCACCCCTCCACTTT,CASSLRSERVYNSPLHF
TRBD1,TRBJ1-1,-,TRBV5-3,TGTGCCAGAAGCGCCCGATCCGGGACAGGGGGAGACACTGAAGCTTTCTTT,CARSARSGTGGDTEAFF
-,TRBJ1-6,-,TRBV14,TGTGCCAGCAGCCAGGACACGTGGGGAGGGGGAGGTTCACCCCTCCACTTT,CASSQDTWGGGGSPLHF
TRBD2,TRBJ2-1,-,TRBV27,TGTGCCAGCAGTTTCACCGGGGGGGCGGGCGGTGAGCAGTTCTTC,CASSFTGGAGGEQFF
TRBD1,TRBJ1-3,-,TRBV2,TGTGCCAGCGAAGTGACAGGGGGTTATAGTGGAAACACCATATATTTT,CASEVTGGYSGNTIYF
TRBD1,TRBJ2-7,-,TRBV7-9,TGTGCCAGCAGCACCTCGACAGGGAGCGCCTACGAGCAGTACTTC,CASSTSTGSAYEQYF
-,TRBJ1-2,-,TRBV14,TGTGCCAGCAGCCAAGATTCAGGGTTCGGGGGCTACACCTTC,CASSQDSGFGGYTF
-,TRBJ1-1,-,TRBV7-9,TGTGCCAGCAGCTTGAGGGAGACGTCTGAAGCTTTCTTT,CASSLRETSEAFF
TRBD1,TRBJ1-1,-,TRBV19,TGTGCCAGTAGTATTAGGGCTTGCCAGGGGGCGCGACGGACTGAAGCTTTCTTT,CASSIRACQGARRTEAFF
-,TRBJ2-3,-,TRBV28,TGTGCCAGCATCCGAGGGGGGACAGTTATTACAGATACGCAGTATTTT,CASIRGGTVITDTQYF
TRBD2,TRBJ2-2,few,TRBV12-5,TGTGCTAGTGGTTCCCTAGCGGGGTACACCGGGGAGCTGTTTTTT,CASGSLAGYTGELFF
-,TRBJ1-5,-,TRBV10-3,TGTGCCACCAGGAGGGTAGGGGGTCAGCCCCAGCATTTT,CATRRVGGQPQHF
TRBD1,TRBJ1-1,-,TRBV7-4,TGTGCCAGCAGATTACTCAGGGACAGCCTGAACACTGAAGCTTTCTTT,CASRLLRDSLNTEAFF
TRBD1,TRBJ2-2,-,TRBV29-1,TGCAGCGTCGCAGGGGGCCCCGGGGAGCTGTTTTTT,CSVAGGPGELFF
-,TRBJ1-4,-,TRBV9,TGTGCCAGCAGCGAGACGGACAGCCCAAATGAAAAACTGTTTTTT,CASSETDSPNEKLFF
-,TRBJ1-4,-,TRBV6-6,TGTGCCAGCAGTCACCAGGGGACTAATGAAAAACTGTTTTTT,CASSHQGTNEKLFF
TRBD1,TRBJ1-4,once,TRBV12-5,TGTGCTAGTGGTTTGGGAAGAAGGGGGCTATGGGAAAAACTGTTTTTT,CASGLGRRGLWEKLFF
-,TRBJ2-1,once,TRBV5-6,TGTGCCAGCAGCTCCTTTGTGGGACAACAAAATCCCTACAATGAGCAGTTCTTC,CASSSFVGQQNPYNEQFF
-,TRBJ1-4,-,TRBV30,TGTGCCTGGGATCGGACGACAGCCGGGGGGGAAAAACTGTTTTTT,CAWDRTTAGGEKLFF
-,TRBJ1-1,-,TRBV4-1,TGCGCCAGCAGCCAAGAGTGTACGGGGAACACTGAAGCTTTCTTT,CASSQECTGNTEAFF
-,TRBJ2-7,-,TRBV5-1,TGCGCCAGCAGCTCGGACTCCGGGACTCGCTACGAGCAGTACTTC,CASSSDSGTRYEQYF
-,TRBJ2-5,-,TRBV5-6,TGTGCCAGCAGCCAGTGTGGCGGAGAAGAGACCCAGTACTTC,CASSQCGGEETQYF
-,TRBJ1-1,-,TRBV4-2,TGTGCCAGCAGCCATCCGGGGGGAGAAACTGAAGCTTTCTTT,CASSHPGGETEAFF
-,TRBJ1-2,-,TRBV6-5,TGTGCCAGCAGTTACAGGGGCGGCTACACCTTC,CASSYRGGYTF
TRBD1,TRBJ1-1,-,TRBV6-1,TGTGCCAGCAGTCCCAGGGGGGCCGTGGCTTTCTTT,CASSPRGAVAFF
-,TRBJ2-7,once,TRBV2,TGTGCCAACAGCGGGTCAGGGTTAGACTACGAGCAGTACTTC,CANSGSGLDYEQYF
TRBD1,TRBJ1-2,-,TRBV27,TGTGCCAGCAGCCTATCCAGACAGGGGGCTGATGGCTACACCTTC,CASSLSRQGADGYTF
-,TRBJ2-7,-,TRBV4-1,TGCGCCAGCAGCCAACTGGGGGAGGCCTACGAGCAGTACTTC,CASSQLGEAYEQYF
-,TRBJ1-6,-,TRBV19,TGTGCCAGTAGTCGCGGGATTCCTCCTAATTCACCCCTCCACTTT,CASSRGIPPNSPLHF
TRBD2,TRBJ2-5,-,TRBV11-2,TGTGCCAGCAGCTTAGGGTCCAGCGGGGGCCCCGCGAGAGAGACCCAGTACTTC,CASSLGSSGGPARETQYF
TRBD1,TRBJ2-7,-,TRBV4-1,TGCGCCAGCAGCCAAAACCGGGACAGCCTCTACGAGCAGTACTTC,CASSQNRDSLYEQYF
-,TRBJ1-1,-,TRBV29-1,TGCAGCGTTGAAGATCTGACCAGGTGGAACACTGAAGCTTTCTTT,CSVEDLTRWNTEAFF
TRBD1,TRBJ1-2,-,TRBV5-5,TGTGCCAGCAGCTTCCGACCCTCGACAGGGTCAGGATTAGACTATGGCTACACCTTC,CASSFRPSTGSGLDYGYTF
-,TRBJ1-3,once,TRBV6-5,TGTGCCAGCAGTTACGGGCGATTTAGAAACACCATATATTTT,CASSYGRFRNTIYF
TRBD1,TRBJ1-6,-,TRBV27,TGTGCCAGCAGACCGAATCGGGACAGCGGCCAAATTAATTCACCCCTCCACTTT,CASRPNRDSGQINSPLHF
-,TRBJ1-3,-,TRBV9,TGTGCCAGCAGCGTAGGTTATGGGAGCTCTGGAAACACCATATATTTT,CASSVGYGSSGNTIYF
-,TRBJ1-2,-,TRBV18,TGTGCCAGCTCACCCTGCGAGGAAGACTATGGCTACACCTTC,CASSPCEEDYGYTF
TRBD1,TRBJ1-1,-,TRBV7-7,TGTGCTAGCAGCCCCTGGACAGGGTCGGGAAGCACTGAAGCTTTCTTT,CASSPWTGSGSTEAFF
-,TRBJ1-5,-,TRBV25-1,TGTGCCAGCAGCGGGGCCGAGGCGGGGGATAGCAATCAGCCCCAGCATTTT,CASSGAEAGDSNQPQHF